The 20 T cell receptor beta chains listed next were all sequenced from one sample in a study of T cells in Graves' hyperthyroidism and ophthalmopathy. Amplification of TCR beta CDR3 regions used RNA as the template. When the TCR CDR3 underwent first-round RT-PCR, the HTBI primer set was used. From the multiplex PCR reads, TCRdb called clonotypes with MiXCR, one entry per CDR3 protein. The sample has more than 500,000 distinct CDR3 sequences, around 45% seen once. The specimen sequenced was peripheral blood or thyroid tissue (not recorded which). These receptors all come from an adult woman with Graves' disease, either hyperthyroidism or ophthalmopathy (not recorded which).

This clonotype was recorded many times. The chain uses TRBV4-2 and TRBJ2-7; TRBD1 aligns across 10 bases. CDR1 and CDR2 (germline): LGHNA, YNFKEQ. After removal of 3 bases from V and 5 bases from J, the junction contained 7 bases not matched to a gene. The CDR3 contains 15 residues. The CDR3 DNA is TGTGCCAGCAGCCATAGGGACAGGGGAAAGCACGAGCAGTACTTC. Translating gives CASSHRDRGKHEQYF.

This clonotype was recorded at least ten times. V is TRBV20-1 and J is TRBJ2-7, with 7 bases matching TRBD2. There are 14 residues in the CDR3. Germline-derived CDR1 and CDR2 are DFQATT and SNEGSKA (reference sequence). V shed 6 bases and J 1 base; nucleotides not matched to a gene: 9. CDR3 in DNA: TGCAGTGCCCGCGGGGCGGGAGTATCCTACGAGCAGTACTTC. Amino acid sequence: CSARGAGVSYEQYF.

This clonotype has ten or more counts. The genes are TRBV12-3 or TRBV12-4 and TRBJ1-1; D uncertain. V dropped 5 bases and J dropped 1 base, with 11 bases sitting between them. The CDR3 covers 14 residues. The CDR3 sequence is CASSALTGNTEAFF. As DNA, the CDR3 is TGTGCCAGCAGTGCATTGACGGGGAACACTGAAGCTTTCTTT.

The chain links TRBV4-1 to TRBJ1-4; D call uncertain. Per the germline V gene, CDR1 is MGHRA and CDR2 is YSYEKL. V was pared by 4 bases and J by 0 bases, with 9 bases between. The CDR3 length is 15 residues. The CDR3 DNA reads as TGCGCCAGCAGCCCTCGTCCTACAACTAATGAAAAACTGTTTTTT. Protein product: CASSPRPTTNEKLFF.

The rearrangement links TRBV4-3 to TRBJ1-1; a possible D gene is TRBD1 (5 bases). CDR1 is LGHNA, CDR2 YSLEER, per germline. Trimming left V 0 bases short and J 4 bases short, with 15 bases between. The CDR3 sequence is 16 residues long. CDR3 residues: CASSQERQSGITEAFF. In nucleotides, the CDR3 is TGCGCCAGCAGCCAAGAACGACAGTCGGGGATCACTGAAGCTTTCTTT.

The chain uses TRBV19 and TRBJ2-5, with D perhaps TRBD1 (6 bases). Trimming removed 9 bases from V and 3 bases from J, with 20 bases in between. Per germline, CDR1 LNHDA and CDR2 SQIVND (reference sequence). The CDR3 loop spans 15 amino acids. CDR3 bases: TGTGCCAGCAGCGTAGATTCGGGGACAAAAGAGACCCAGTACTTC. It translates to CASSVDSGTKETQYF.

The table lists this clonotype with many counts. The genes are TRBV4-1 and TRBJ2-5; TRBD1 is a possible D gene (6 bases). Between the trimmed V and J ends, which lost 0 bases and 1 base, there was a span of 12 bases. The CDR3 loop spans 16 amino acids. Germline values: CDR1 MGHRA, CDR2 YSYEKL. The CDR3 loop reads CASSQEPGVVQETQYF. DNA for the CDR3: TGCGCCAGCAGCCAAGAACCAGGGGTTGTCCAAGAGACCCAGTACTTC.

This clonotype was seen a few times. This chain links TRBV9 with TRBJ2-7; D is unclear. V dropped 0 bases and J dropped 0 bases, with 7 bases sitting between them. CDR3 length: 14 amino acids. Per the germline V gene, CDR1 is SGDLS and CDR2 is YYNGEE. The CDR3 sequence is CASSVASSSYEQYF. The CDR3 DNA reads TGTGCCAGCAGCGTAGCCTCGTCCTCCTACGAGCAGTACTTC.

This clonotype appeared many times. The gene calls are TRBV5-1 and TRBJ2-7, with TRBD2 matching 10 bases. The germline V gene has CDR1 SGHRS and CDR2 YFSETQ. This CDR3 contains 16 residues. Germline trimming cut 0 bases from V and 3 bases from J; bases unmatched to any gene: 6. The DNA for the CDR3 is TGCGCCAGCAGCTTGGGTGTTGTAGCGGGAGGCTACGAGCAGTACTTC. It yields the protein CASSLGVVAGGYEQYF.

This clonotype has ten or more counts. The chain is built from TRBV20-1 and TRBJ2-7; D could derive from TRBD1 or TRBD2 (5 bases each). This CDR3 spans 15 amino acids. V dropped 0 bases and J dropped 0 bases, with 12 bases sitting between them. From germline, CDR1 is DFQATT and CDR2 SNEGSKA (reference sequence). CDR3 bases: TGCAGTGCTAGAGATTGGGGGAAAAGCTCCTACGAGCAGTACTTC. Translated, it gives CSARDWGKSSYEQYF.

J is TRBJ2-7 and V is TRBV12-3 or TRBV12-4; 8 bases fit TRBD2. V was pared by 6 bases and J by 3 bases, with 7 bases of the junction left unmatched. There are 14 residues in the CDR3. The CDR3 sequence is CASSEAGELYEQYF. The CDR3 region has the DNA TGTGCCAGCAGCGAAGCGGGAGAACTCTACGAGCAGTACTTC.

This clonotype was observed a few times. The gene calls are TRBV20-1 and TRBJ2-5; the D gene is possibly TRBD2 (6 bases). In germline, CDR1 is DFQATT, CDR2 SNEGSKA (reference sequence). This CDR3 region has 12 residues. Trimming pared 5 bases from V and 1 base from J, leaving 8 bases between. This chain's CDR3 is CSAGTPQETQYF. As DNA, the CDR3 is TGCAGTGCTGGGACTCCCCAAGAGACCCAGTACTTC.

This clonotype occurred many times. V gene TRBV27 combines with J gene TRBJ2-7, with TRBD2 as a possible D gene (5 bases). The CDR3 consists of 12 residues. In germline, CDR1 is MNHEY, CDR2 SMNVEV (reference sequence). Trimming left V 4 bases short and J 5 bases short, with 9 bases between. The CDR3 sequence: CASSSPSHEQYF. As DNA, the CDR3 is TGTGCCAGCAGTTCCCCTAGCCACGAGCAGTACTTC.

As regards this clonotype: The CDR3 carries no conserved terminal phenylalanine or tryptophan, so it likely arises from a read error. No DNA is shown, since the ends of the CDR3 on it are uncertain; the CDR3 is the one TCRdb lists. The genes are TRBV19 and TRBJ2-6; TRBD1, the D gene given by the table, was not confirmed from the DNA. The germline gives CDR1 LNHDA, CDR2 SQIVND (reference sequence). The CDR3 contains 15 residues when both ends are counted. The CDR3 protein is CASKRGYSGANVLVL.

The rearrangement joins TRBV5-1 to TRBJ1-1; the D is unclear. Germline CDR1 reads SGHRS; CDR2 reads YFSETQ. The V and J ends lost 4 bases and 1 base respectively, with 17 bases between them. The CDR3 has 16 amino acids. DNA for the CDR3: TGCGCCAGCAGCACCCACCCCGGACTGTCGAACACTGAAGCTTTCTTT. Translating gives CASSTHPGLSNTEAFF. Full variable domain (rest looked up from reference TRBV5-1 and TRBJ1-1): KAGVTQTPRYLIKTRGQQVTLSCSPISGHRSVSWYQQTPGQGLQFLFEYFSETQRNKGNFPGRFSGRQFSNSRSEMNVSTLELGDSALYLCASSTHPGLSNTEAFFGQGTRLTVV.

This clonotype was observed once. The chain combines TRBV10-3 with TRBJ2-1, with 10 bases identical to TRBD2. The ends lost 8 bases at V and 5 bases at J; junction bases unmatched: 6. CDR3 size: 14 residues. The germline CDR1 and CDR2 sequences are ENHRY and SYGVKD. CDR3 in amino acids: CAIRRTSGDNEQFF. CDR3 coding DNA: TGTGCCATCCGTAGGACTAGCGGAGACAATGAGCAGTTCTTC.

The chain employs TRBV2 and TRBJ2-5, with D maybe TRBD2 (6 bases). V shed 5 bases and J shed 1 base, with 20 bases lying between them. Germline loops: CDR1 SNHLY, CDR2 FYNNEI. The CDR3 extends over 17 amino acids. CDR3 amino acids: CASSYQGTGGTQETQYF. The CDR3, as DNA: TGTGCCAGCAGTTATCAGGGCACCGGGGGAACCCAAGAGACCCAGTACTTC.

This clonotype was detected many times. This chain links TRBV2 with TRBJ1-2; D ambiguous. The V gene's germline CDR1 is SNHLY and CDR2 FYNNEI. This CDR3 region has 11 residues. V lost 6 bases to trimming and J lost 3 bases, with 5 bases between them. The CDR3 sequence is CASRPDYGYTF. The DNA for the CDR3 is TGTGCCAGCAGGCCAGACTATGGCTACACCTTC.

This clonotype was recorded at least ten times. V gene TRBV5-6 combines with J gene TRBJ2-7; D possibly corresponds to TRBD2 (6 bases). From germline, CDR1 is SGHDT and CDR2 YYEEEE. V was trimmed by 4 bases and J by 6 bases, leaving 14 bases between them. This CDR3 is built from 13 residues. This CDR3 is CASSRGFGVEQYF. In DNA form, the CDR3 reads TGTGCCAGCAGCCGGGGGTTCGGCGTCGAGCAGTACTTC.

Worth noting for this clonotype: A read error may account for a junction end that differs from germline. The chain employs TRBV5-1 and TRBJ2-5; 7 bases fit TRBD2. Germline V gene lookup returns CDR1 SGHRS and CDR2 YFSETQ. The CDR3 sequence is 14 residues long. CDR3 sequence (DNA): TGCGCCAGCAGCCCAGGGCGGGAGACGGAGACCCAGTGCTTC. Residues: CASSPGRETETQCF.